Below are 27 T cell receptor beta chains sequenced from a single sample in a study of OX40 agonist ivuxolimab in advanced cancers. The library was built by means of the immunoSEQ multiplex PCR assay. Imported from immuneACCESS, the table was reduced by TCRdb to in-frame sequences with V and J called. These copies leave out some clones; in studies compared against another copy, an unresolved V gene accounts for under half, and the cause of the remainder is not known. For this sample there are tens of thousands of clones; approximately 83% appear just once. Around 28% of the sample lies in the top ten. Specimen: CD4+ or CD8+ T cells sorted from blood, collected in a trial of the OX40 agonist ivuxolimab. The receptors come from an adult with an advanced solid tumor such as melanoma, head and neck, liver or kidney cancer.

The rearrangement joins TRBV7-9 to TRBJ1-2, with D unclear. The CDR3 runs to 14 residues. V lost 5 bases to trimming and J lost 2 bases, with 12 bases between them. Germline CDR1 SEHNR, CDR2 FQNEAQ (reference sequence). The CDR3 coding sequence is TGTGCCAGCAGCCCCCCTATCCAGAACTATGGCTACACCTTC. This encodes CASSPPIQNYGYTF.

This chain uses TRBV5-1 with TRBJ1-2, with a possible D match to TRBD1 (5 bases). The CDR3 covers 15 residues. Trimming stripped 2 bases from V and 0 bases from J, with 11 bases between. The germline gives CDR1 SGHRS, CDR2 YFSETQ. The CDR3, as DNA: TGCGCCAGCAGCTTTTCCGGGGCAGCTAACTATGGCTACACCTTC. This gives the protein CASSFSGAANYGYTF. Variable domain in full (rest from reference TRBV5-1 and TRBJ1-2): KAGVTQTPRYLIKTRGQQVTLSCSPISGHRSVSWYQQTPGQGLQFLFEYFSETQRNKGNFPGRFSGRQFSNSRSEMNVSTLELGDSALYLCASSFSGAANYGYTFGSGTRLTVV.

The chain carries TRBV5-6 and TRBJ2-4; weak D call: TRBD1 (6 bases). Germline values: CDR1 SGHDT, CDR2 YYEEEE. The CDR3 spans 14 residues. V was cut by 6 bases and J by 9 bases, with 19 bases left in between. The CDR3 protein is CASTDRGQEAIQYF. Here the CDR3 DNA reads TGTGCCAGCACCGACCGGGGACAAGAAGCCATTCAGTACTTC.

This clone was seen a single time. The V gene is TRBV14, the J gene TRBJ1-4; 7 bases map to TRBD1. CDR3 length: 14 amino acids. The germline V gene encodes CDR1 SGHDN and CDR2 FVKESK. J was trimmed by 4 bases and V by 4 bases; bases with no gene match: 3. The CDR3 loop is CASSPGTVNEKLFF. The CDR3 coding sequence is TGTGCCAGCAGCCCCGGGACAGTTAATGAAAAACTGTTTTTT.

The V call is TRBV4-1, the J call TRBJ2-3; 7 bases agree with TRBD2. The CDR3 runs to 15 residues. Per the germline V gene, CDR1 is MGHRA and CDR2 is YSYEKL. V dropped 1 base and J dropped 6; count of bases not matched to a gene: 7. This CDR3 is CASSQVSGAGDTQYF. DNA for the CDR3: TGCGCCAGCAGCCAAGTCAGCGGGGCCGGCGATACGCAGTATTTT.

The CDR3 sequence: CASSLIPLGDQPQHF. The CDR3, as DNA: TGTGCCAGCAGTTTGATACCGCTGGGCGATCAGCCCCAGCATTTT. V usage is TRBV27 and J usage is TRBJ1-5; D unclear. Trimming took off 3 bases at V and 5 bases at J, with 14 bases between the two ends. The CDR3 totals 15 residues. Germline V gene lookup returns CDR1 MNHEY and CDR2 SMNVEV (reference sequence).

The chain links TRBV27 to TRBJ2-7; 11 bases are shared with TRBD1. CDR1 and CDR2 from the germline V gene are MNHEY and SMNVEV (reference sequence). Trimming removed 8 bases from V and 4 bases from J; junction bases left unmatched: 10. The CDR3 covers 15 residues. CDR3 amino acids: CASSTTGTGGYEQYF. CDR3 nucleotides: TGTGCCAGCTCCACCACCGGGACAGGGGGTTACGAGCAGTACTTC.

The genes are TRBV7-2 and TRBJ1-2; 7 nucleotides agree with TRBD1. Germline CDR1 SGHTA, CDR2 FQGNSA. J gave up 10 bases and V 5 bases, and 7 bases lay outside the gene matches. The CDR3 covers 12 residues. CDR3 nucleotides: TGTGCCAGCAGCCAGATGACAGGGAACTACACCTTC. It codes for CASSQMTGNYTF.

CDR3 protein: CASSLPTGPFYEQYF. The DNA of the CDR3 is TGTGCCAGCAGCTTACCGACAGGGCCTTTCTACGAGCAGTACTTC. This chain uses TRBV7-9 with TRBJ2-7; 7 bases align to TRBD1. The ends lost 2 bases at V and 3 bases at J; junction bases unmatched: 7. The germline V gene encodes CDR1 SEHNR and CDR2 FQNEAQ (reference sequence). This CDR3 is 15 amino acids long. Together with reference TRBV7-9 and TRBJ2-7, the CDR3 gives the full variable domain: DTGVSQNPRHKITKRGQNVTFRCDPISEHNRLYWYRQTLGQGPEFLTYFQNEAQLEKSRLLSDRFSAERPKGSFSTLEIQRTEQGDSAMYLCASSLPTGPFYEQYFGPGTRLTVT.

The CDR3 is CASSLLLDGISPLHF. CDR3 nucleotides: TGTGCCAGCAGTTTACTTCTAGACGGCATTTCACCCCTCCACTTT. The chain has TRBV28 and TRBJ1-6; D is undetermined. V shed 2 bases and J shed 9 bases, with 14 bases lying between them. Looked up from germline, CDR1 is MDHEN and CDR2 is SYDVKM. The CDR3 contains 15 residues.

The chain employs TRBV29-1 and TRBJ2-7; D perhaps matches TRBD1 (5 bases). V was trimmed by 0 bases and J by 2 bases, leaving 17 bases between them. This CDR3 comprises 16 residues. The germline V gene has CDR1 SQVTM and CDR2 ANQGSEA. CDR3 nucleotide sequence: TGCAGCGTTGAAGAAGCACGGCAGGGTGAGGCCTACGAGCAGTACTTC. Protein: CSVEEARQGEAYEQYF.

The chain employs TRBV14 and TRBJ1-5; D perhaps matches TRBD1 (6 bases). This CDR3 comprises 13 residues. Trimming took 3 bases from V and 8 from J, leaving 11 bases between them. CDR1 and CDR2 (germline): SGHDN, FVKESK. Here the CDR3 reads CASSHGTGKPQHF. The DNA for the CDR3 is TGTGCCAGCAGCCACGGCACAGGGAAGCCCCAGCATTTT.

V and J are TRBV4-2 and TRBJ1-5; 8 nucleotides line up with TRBD1. The CDR3 runs to 15 residues. V shed 2 bases, J shed 7 bases, and the junction held 7 bases outside the gene matches. CDR1 is LGHNA, CDR2 YNFKEQ, per germline. This CDR3 reads CASSQLTGEGQPQHF. CDR3 nucleotides: TGTGCCAGCAGCCAACTGACAGGGGAGGGGCAGCCCCAGCATTTT.

The CDR3 spells CASSQVHGDRGPLHF. The DNA for the CDR3 is TGCGCCAGCAGCCAAGTTCACGGGGACAGGGGGCCCCTCCACTTT. The J gene is TRBJ1-6, the V gene TRBV4-1; 11 bases match TRBD1. The CDR3 has 15 amino acids. J was trimmed by 13 bases and V by 1 base; bases with no gene match: 6. Germline V lookup: CDR1 MGHRA, CDR2 YSYEKL.

J is TRBJ2-3 and V is TRBV4-2; 7 nucleotides align to TRBD2. CDR3 length: 16 residues. The germline V gene encodes CDR1 LGHNA and CDR2 YNFKEQ. With 3 bases clipped from V and 5 bases from J, the junction kept 11 bases outside the gene matches. CDR3 coding DNA: TGTGCCAGCAGCCAGGAAGGACCCCGCGGGGGAGATACGCAGTATTTT. It is translated as CASSQEGPRGGDTQYF.

The gene calls are TRBV28 and TRBJ1-1, with 8 bases that match TRBD1. After removal of 2 bases from V and 5 bases from J, the junction contained 7 bases not matched to a gene. Germline loops: CDR1 MDHEN, CDR2 SYDVKM. This CDR3 has 15 amino acids. CDR3 bases: TGTGCCAGCAGTTTACTCAGGGGGCGGGGGACTGAAGCTTTCTTT. This sequence encodes CASSLLRGRGTEAFF.

V gene TRBV5-6 combines with J gene TRBJ1-1; TRBD1 is a possible D gene (6 bases). CDR1 and CDR2 (germline): SGHDT, YYEEEE. Deletions cut 5 bases from V and 1 base from J, with 12 bases between. This CDR3 is 14 amino acids long. In nucleotides, the CDR3 is TGTGCCAGCAGAGAACAGGGAACGAACACTGAAGCTTTCTTT. Its protein is CASREQGTNTEAFF.

This chain links TRBV9 with TRBJ1-6; tentatively, D is TRBD1 (5 bases). The CDR3 is 15 residues long. Germline-derived CDR1 and CDR2 are SGDLS and YYNGEE. Between the trimmed V and J ends, which lost 0 bases and 9 bases, there was a span of 13 bases. This chain's CDR3 is CASSVGDPGVSPLHF. CDR3 nucleotide sequence: TGTGCCAGCAGCGTAGGGGACCCGGGGGTTTCACCCCTCCACTTT.

The chain carries TRBV7-9 and TRBJ2-7; 11 bases agree with TRBD1. Trimming took 5 bases from V and 5 from J; bases not matched to a gene: 8. Germline V CDR1 and CDR2: SEHNR, FQNEAQ (reference sequence). This CDR3 region has 15 residues. CDR3 sequence reads: CASSPGQGARNEQYF. The CDR3 bases are TGTGCCAGCAGCCCCGGACAGGGGGCAAGGAACGAGCAGTACTTC.

DNA for the CDR3: TGTGCCATCAGTGAGTCCTCGGGGGAAGCTTTCTTT. Amino acids: CAISESSGEAFF. This chain connects TRBV10-3 to TRBJ1-1; D call uncertain. Per germline, CDR1 ENHRY and CDR2 SYGVKD. The CDR3 sequence is 12 residues long. Trimming stripped 0 bases from V and 8 bases from J, with 7 bases between.

This clone is medium-sized within its sample. V usage is TRBV19 and J usage is TRBJ2-1; TRBD1 agrees at 8 bases. The ends lost 10 bases at V and 0 bases at J; junction bases unmatched: 11. This CDR3 region has 16 residues. Germline-derived CDR1 and CDR2 are LNHDA and SQIVND (reference sequence). CDR3 region: CATLASGTGSYNEQFF. CDR3 nucleotides: TGTGCCACCCTTGCCTCCGGGACAGGCTCCTACAATGAGCAGTTCTTC.

V gene TRBV11-2 combines with J gene TRBJ2-5, with D maybe TRBD1 (5 bases). Trimming removed 5 bases at V and 5 bases at J, with 15 bases between. Germline V CDR1 and CDR2: SGHAT, FQNNGV. This CDR3 is 14 amino acids long. Here the CDR3 reads CASSTRQGDETQYF. The CDR3 nucleotides are TGTGCCAGCAGCACACGTCAGGGCGACGAGACCCAGTACTTC.

The genes are TRBV19 and TRBJ2-2; D is unresolved. The CDR3 spans 13 residues. CDR1 and CDR2 from the germline V gene are LNHDA and SQIVND (reference sequence). Trimming shortened V by 6 bases and J by 2 bases, and 7 bases separated the two germline ends. This chain's CDR3 is CASRDLNTGELFF. Written as DNA, the CDR3 is TGTGCCAGTAGAGACCTCAACACCGGGGAGCTGTTTTTT.

V is TRBV27 and J is TRBJ2-7; TRBD1 might be the D (6 bases). The V end lost 7 bases, the J end lost 3 bases, and 13 bases lay between the germline ends. This CDR3 is built from 13 residues. Germline V gives CDR1 MNHEY, CDR2 SMNVEV (reference sequence). The CDR3 DNA reads as TGTGCCAGCAACGCCGGGACAAACTACGAGCAGTACTTC. Amino acids: CASNAGTNYEQYF.

Note on this clone: One end of the junction varies from germline; a read error may be responsible. The J gene is TRBJ2-7, the V gene TRBV6-1, with 9 bases fitting TRBD2. CDR3 length: 14 amino acids. The germline CDR1 and CDR2 sequences are MNHNS and SASEGT. CDR3 coding DNA: TGTGCCAGCAGTGAAGCTAGCGGGGGATACGAGCAGTGCTTC. This encodes CASSEASGGYEQCF.

This chain joins TRBV4-1 and TRBJ2-2, with D possibly TRBD2 on 5 matching bases. V gave up 0 bases and J gave up 0 bases, with 14 bases separating them. Germline V CDR1 and CDR2: MGHRA, YSYEKL. CDR3 length: 18 amino acids. Here the CDR3 DNA reads TGCGCCAGCAGCCAAGACCCGCCGTGGGAGTCGAACACCGGGGAGCTGTTTTTT. This sequence encodes CASSQDPPWESNTGELFF.

By frequency in the sample, this clone is medium-sized. The chain couples TRBV7-8 to TRBJ2-3; D perhaps matches TRBD1 (6 bases). This CDR3 is built from 15 residues. Germline V gene lookup returns CDR1 SGHVS and CDR2 FQNEAQ. Trimming stripped 2 bases from V and 2 bases from J, with 11 bases between. The CDR3 nucleotides are TGTGCCAGCAGCTTACTACAGGGTCCCACAGATACGCAGTATTTT. Translation gives CASSLLQGPTDTQYF. Complete variable domain (other parts from reference TRBV7-8 and TRBJ2-3): GAGVSQSPRYKVAKRGQDVALRCDPISGHVSLFWYQQALGQGPEFLTYFQNEAQLDKSGLPSDRFFAERPEGSVSTLKIQRTQQEDSAVYLCASSLLQGPTDTQYFGPGTRLTVL.